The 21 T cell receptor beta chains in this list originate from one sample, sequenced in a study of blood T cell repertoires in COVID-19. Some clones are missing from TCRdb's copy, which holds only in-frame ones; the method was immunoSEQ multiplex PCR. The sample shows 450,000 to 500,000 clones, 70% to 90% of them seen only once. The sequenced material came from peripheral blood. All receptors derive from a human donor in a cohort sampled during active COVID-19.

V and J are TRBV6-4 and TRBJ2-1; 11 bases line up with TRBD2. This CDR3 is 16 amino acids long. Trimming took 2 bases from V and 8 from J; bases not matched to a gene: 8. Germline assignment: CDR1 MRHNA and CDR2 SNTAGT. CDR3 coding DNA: TGTGCCAGCAGTGACGTTAGCGGGAGGGCCGTTGATGAGCAGTTCTTC. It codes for CASSDVSGRAVDEQFF.

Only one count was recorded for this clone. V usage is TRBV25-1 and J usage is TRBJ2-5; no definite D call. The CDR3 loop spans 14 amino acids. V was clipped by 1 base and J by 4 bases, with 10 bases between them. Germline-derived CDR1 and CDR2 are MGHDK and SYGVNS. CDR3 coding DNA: TGTGCCAGCAGTGAATTAACTAACGGAGAGACCCAGTACTTC. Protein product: CASSELTNGETQYF. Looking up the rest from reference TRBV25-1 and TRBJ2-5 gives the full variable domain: EADIYQTPRYLVIGTGKKITLECSQTMGHDKMYWYQQDPGMELHLIHYSYGVNSTEKGDLSSESTVSRIRTEHFPLTLESARPSHTSQYLCASSELTNGETQYFGPGTRLLVL.

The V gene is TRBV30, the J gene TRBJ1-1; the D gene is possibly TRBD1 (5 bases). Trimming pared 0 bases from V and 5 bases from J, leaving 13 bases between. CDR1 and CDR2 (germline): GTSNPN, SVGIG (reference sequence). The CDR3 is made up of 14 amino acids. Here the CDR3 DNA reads TGTGCCTGGAGTGTATCGGCAGGGCAAACTGAAGCTTTCTTT. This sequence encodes CAWSVSAGQTEAFF.

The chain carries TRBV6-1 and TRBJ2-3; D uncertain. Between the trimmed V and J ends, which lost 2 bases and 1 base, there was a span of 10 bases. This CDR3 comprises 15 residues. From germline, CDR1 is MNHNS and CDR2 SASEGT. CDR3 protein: CASSETAEGTDTQYF. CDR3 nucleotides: TGTGCCAGCAGTGAAACGGCAGAGGGCACAGATACGCAGTATTTT.

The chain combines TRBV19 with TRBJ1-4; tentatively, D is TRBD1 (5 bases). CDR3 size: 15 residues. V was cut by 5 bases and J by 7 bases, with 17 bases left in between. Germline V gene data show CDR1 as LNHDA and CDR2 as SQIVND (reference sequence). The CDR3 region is CASSGGRTGSEKLFF. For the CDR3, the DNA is TGTGCCAGTAGTGGGGGTCGCACCGGGAGTGAAAAACTGTTTTTT.

The CDR3 spells CASSRSETGELFF. DNA for the CDR3: TGTGCCAGCAGTCGATCGGAGACCGGGGAGCTGTTTTTT. The rearrangement joins TRBV6-6 to TRBJ2-2; no firm D call. The CDR3 length is 13 residues. The germline V gene has CDR1 MNHNY and CDR2 SVGAGI (reference sequence). The V and J ends lost 5 bases and 5 bases respectively, with 9 bases between them.

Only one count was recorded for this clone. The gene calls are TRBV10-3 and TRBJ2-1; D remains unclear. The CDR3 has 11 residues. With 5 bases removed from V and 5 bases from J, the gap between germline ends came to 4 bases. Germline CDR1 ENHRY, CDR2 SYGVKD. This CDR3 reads CAISLDNEQFF. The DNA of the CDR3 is TGTGCCATCAGTTTAGACAATGAGCAGTTCTTC.

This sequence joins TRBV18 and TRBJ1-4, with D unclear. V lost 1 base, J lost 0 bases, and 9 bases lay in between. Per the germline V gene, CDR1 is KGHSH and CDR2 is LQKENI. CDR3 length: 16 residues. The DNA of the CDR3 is TGTGCCAGCTCACCACTGTACGGGGCAACTAATGAAAAACTGTTTTTT. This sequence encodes CASSPLYGATNEKLFF.

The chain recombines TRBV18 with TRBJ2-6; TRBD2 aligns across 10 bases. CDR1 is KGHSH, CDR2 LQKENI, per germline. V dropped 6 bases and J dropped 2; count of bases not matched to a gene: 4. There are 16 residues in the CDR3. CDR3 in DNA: TGTGCCAGCTCTTCAGCGGGAGGGCCTGGGGCCAACGTCCTGACTTTC. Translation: CASSSAGGPGANVLTF.

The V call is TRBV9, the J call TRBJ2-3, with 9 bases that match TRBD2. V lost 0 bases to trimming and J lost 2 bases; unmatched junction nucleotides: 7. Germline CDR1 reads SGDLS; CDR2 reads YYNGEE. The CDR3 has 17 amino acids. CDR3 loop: CASSVANSGSPTDTQYF. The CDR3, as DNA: TGTGCCAGCAGCGTAGCCAATAGCGGGAGTCCCACAGATACGCAGTATTTT.

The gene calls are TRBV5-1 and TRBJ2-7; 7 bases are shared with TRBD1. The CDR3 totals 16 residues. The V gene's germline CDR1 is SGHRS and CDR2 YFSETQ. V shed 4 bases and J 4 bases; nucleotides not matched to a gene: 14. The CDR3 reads CASSLPTGVAKYEQYF. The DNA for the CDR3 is TGCGCCAGCAGCCTCCCCACAGGGGTTGCCAAATACGAGCAGTACTTC.

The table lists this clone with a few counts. The CDR3 reads CASSKTVNTEAFF. In nucleotides, the CDR3 is TGTGCCAGCAGCAAGACAGTGAACACTGAAGCTTTCTTT. The genes are TRBV3-1 (or the pseudogene TRBV3-2) and TRBJ1-1; tentatively, D is TRBD1 (5 bases). Germline lookup yields CDR1 LGHDT and CDR2 YNNKEL (reference sequence). The CDR3 has 13 residues. Trimming removed 5 bases at V and 0 bases at J, with 7 bases between.

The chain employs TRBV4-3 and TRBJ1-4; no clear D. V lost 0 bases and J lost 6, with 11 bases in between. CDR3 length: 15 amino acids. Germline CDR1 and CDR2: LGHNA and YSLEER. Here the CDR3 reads CASSQDGGPYEKLFF. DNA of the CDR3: TGCGCCAGCAGCCAAGACGGCGGGCCCTATGAAAAACTGTTTTTT.

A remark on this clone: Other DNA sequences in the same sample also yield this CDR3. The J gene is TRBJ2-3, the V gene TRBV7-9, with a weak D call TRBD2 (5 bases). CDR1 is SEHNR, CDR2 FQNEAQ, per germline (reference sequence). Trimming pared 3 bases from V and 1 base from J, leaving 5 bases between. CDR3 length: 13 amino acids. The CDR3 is CASSFGGTDTQYF. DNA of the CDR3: TGTGCCAGCAGCTTCGGGGGCACAGATACGCAGTATTTT.

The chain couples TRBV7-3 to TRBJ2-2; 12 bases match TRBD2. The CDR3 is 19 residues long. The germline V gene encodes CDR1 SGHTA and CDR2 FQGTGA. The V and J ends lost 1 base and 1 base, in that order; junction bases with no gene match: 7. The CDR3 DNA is TGTGCCAGCAGCTTAAAGGGGAGACTAGCGGGAGAGAACACCGGGGAGCTGTTTTTT. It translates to CASSLKGRLAGENTGELFF.

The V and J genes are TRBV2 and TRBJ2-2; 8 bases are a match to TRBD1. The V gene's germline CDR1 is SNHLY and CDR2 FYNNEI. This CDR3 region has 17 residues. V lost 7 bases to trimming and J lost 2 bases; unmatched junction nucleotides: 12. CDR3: CASTLGGRGHNTGELFF. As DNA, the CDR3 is TGTGCCAGCACCCTTGGGGGCAGGGGGCATAACACCGGGGAGCTGTTTTTT.

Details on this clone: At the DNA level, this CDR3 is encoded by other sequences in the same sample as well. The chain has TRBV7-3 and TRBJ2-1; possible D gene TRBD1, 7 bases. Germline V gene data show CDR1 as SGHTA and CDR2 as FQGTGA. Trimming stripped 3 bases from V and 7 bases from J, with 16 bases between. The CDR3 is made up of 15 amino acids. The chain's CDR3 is CASSFSAGGYNEQFF. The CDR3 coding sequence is TGTGCCAGCAGCTTTTCGGCAGGGGGGTATAATGAGCAGTTCTTC.

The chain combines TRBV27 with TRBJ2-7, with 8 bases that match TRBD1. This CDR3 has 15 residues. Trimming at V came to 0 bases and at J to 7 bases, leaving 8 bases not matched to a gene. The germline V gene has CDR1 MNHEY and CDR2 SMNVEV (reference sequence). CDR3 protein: CASSLSQTGAREQYF. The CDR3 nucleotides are TGTGCCAGCAGTTTATCGCAGACAGGGGCCCGGGAGCAGTACTTC.

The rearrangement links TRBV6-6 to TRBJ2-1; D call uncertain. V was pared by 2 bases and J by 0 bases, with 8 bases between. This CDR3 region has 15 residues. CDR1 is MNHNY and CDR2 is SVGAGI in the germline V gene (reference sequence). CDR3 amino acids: CASSYDVSSYNEQFF. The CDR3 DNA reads TGTGCCAGCAGTTACGATGTGAGCTCCTACAATGAGCAGTTCTTC.

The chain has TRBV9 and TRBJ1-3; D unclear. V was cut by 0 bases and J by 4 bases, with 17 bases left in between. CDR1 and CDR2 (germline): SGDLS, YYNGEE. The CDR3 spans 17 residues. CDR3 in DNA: TGTGCCAGCAGCGTAGCCCCTTTGTCGCAGGCCGGAAACACCATATATTTT. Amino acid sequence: CASSVAPLSQAGNTIYF.

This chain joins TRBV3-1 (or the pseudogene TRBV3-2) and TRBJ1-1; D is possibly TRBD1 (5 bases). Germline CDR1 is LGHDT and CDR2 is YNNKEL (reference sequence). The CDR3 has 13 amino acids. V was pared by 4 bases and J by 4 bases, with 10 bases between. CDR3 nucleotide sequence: TGTGCCAGCAGCCGGAGGGGTCCCACTGAAGCTTTCTTT. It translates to CASSRRGPTEAFF.